Sequencing of this T cell receptor (beta chain) was carried out in a study of T cell responses to AZD1222 COVID-19 vaccine. This clone was observed once. Its antigen is undetermined. Clones were sequenced by immunoSEQ multiplex PCR, and TCRdb holds only the in-frame ones, with some missing. The data show around 120,000 clones, over 75% seen once. General study points: Per reports, nearly half of all spike-specific TCRs target regions that are unmutated in variants. Donors, mostly white British, included more females; clonal diversity was possibly underestimated.

This CDR3 is built from 13 residues. Trimming stripped 5 bases from V and 1 base from J, with 9 bases between. Germline V gives CDR1 SEHNR, CDR2 FQNEAQ (reference sequence). The sample was peripheral blood, taken on day 0 of MenACWY control vaccination. This sequence was found in an adult in good health. This sequence joins TRBV7-9 and TRBJ2-7; D uncertain. Written as DNA, the CDR3 is TGTGCCAGCAGCCCGCTAGTGTCCTACGAGCAGTACTTC. Its protein is CASSPLVSYEQYF. Looking up the rest from reference TRBV7-9 and TRBJ2-7 gives the full variable domain: DTGVSQNPRHKITKRGQNVTFRCDPISEHNRLYWYRQTLGQGPEFLTYFQNEAQLEKSRLLSDRFSAERPKGSFSTLEIQRTEQGDSAMYLCASSPLVSYEQYFGPGTRLTVT.